The 28 T cell receptor beta chains given below trace back to one sample, sequenced in a study of blood T cell repertoires in COVID-19. Clones were sequenced by immunoSEQ multiplex PCR, and TCRdb holds only the in-frame ones, with some missing. The sample lists 200,000 to 250,000 clones, roughly 84% seen once, with roughly 6.2% in the top ten. Input material: PBMCs or T cells enriched from blood (not recorded which). The receptors shown here come from a woman aged 40 to 50 who had recovered from COVID-19.

The chain employs TRBV7-9 and TRBJ1-6; a weak D match, TRBD1 (5 bases). The V and J ends lost 4 bases and 9 bases respectively, with 13 bases between them. Germline values: CDR1 SEHNR, CDR2 FQNEAQ (reference sequence). This CDR3 comprises 14 residues. CDR3 in amino acids: CASSSDRVFSPLHF. CDR3 nucleotides: TGTGCCAGCAGCTCCGACAGAGTGTTTTCACCCCTCCACTTT.

The genes are TRBV19 and TRBJ1-2, with 7 bases identical to TRBD1. V shed 1 base, J shed 4 bases, and the junction held 6 bases outside the gene matches. Germline V gene data show CDR1 as LNHDA and CDR2 as SQIVND (reference sequence). The CDR3 loop spans 15 amino acids. CDR3 DNA sequence: TGTGCCAGTAGTATAGCACAGGGGCTGGGCTATGGCTACACCTTC. It encodes CASSIAQGLGYGYTF.

The chain's CDR3 is CASTPIWTGAYTF. CDR3 nucleotide sequence: TGTGCCAGTACCCCGATTTGGACAGGCGCTTACACCTTC. This rearrangement joins TRBV19 to TRBJ1-2; 7 bases agree with TRBD1. J lost 11 bases, V lost 7 bases, and 13 bases had no gene match. Germline V gene data show CDR1 as LNHDA and CDR2 as SQIVND (reference sequence). The length of the CDR3 is 13 residues.

This clone was observed a few times. The rearrangement joins TRBV21-1 to TRBJ2-2; the DNA was not used to check the table's D call, TRBD1. TRBV21-1 is a pseudogene segment. CDR3 size: 19 residues. CDR3 nucleotides: TGTGCCAGCAGCAAAGTGGGGCCACGGACAGGGGGGAACACCGGGGAGCTGTTTTTT. It codes for CASSKVGPRTGGNTGELFF.

This chain links TRBV19 with TRBJ2-2, with TRBD1 identical over 8 bases. This CDR3 contains 17 residues. Germline trimming cut 7 bases from V and 0 bases from J; bases unmatched to any gene: 10. Germline V gene sequence: CDR1 LNHDA, CDR2 SQIVND (reference sequence). The CDR3 DNA follows: TGTGCCAGTACCTTGGACAGGGAAAGACCGAACACCGGGGAGCTGTTTTTT. This sequence encodes CASTLDRERPNTGELFF.

The chain has TRBV18 and TRBJ2-7; 8 bases line up with TRBD2. Germline CDR1 and CDR2: KGHSH and LQKENI. V dropped 3 bases and J dropped 7; count of bases not matched to a gene: 8. The CDR3 has 14 amino acids. CDR3 region: CASSPPGGPFEQYF. DNA for the CDR3: TGTGCCAGCTCACCCCCGGGAGGGCCGTTTGAGCAGTACTTC.

The chain employs TRBV5-1 and TRBJ2-7; 8 bases match TRBD1. Germline loops: CDR1 SGHRS, CDR2 YFSETQ. V was clipped by 0 bases and J by 7 bases; unmatched bases: 9. This CDR3 has 15 amino acids. The CDR3 bases are TGCGCCAGCAGCTTGGAAGACAGGGGTTTTGATGAGCAGTACTTC. Its protein product is CASSLEDRGFDEQYF.

The chain is built from TRBV27 and TRBJ2-2; possibly TRBD2 for D (7 bases). Trimming pared 3 bases from V and 3 bases from J, leaving 11 bases between. Germline values: CDR1 MNHEY, CDR2 SMNVEV (reference sequence). The CDR3 runs to 15 residues. CDR3 in amino acids: CASSFGGPDTGELFF. For the CDR3, the DNA is TGTGCCAGCAGTTTCGGGGGGCCGGACACCGGGGAGCTGTTTTTT.

The chain uses TRBV5-1 and TRBJ2-3; D possibly corresponds to TRBD2 (6 bases). Trimming pared 2 bases from V and 3 bases from J, leaving 13 bases between. In germline, CDR1 is SGHRS, CDR2 YFSETQ. The CDR3 is made up of 15 amino acids. CDR3 coding DNA: TGCGCCAGCAGCTTTGTAGCTGGGGGGACAGATACGCAGTATTTT. Its translation: CASSFVAGGTDTQYF.

The chain joins TRBV6-5 to TRBJ2-5; 8 bases are a match to TRBD1. The germline V gene has CDR1 MNHEY and CDR2 SVGAGI. Trimming at V came to 6 bases and at J to 1 base, leaving 4 bases not matched to a gene. CDR3 size: 14 residues. This chain's CDR3 is CASSGQGGQETQYF. The CDR3 nucleotides read TGTGCCAGCAGCGGACAGGGAGGCCAAGAGACCCAGTACTTC.

V is TRBV27 and J is TRBJ1-1; maybe TRBD1 (6 bases). The V gene lost 5 bases and the J gene lost 7 bases, with 23 bases spanning the gap. The germline V gene encodes CDR1 MNHEY and CDR2 SMNVEV (reference sequence). There are 16 residues in the CDR3. CDR3 sequence: CASSPLDSRRGGEAFF. CDR3 coding DNA: TGTGCCAGCAGTCCGTTGGACAGCAGAAGGGGCGGTGAAGCTTTCTTT.

This chain joins TRBV18 and TRBJ2-7; 8 bases align to TRBD1. CDR1 KGHSH and CDR2 LQKENI come from the germline V gene. V was clipped by 6 bases and J by 1 base; unmatched bases: 5. This CDR3 is 14 amino acids long. The CDR3: CASSPRDRSYEQYF. In DNA, the CDR3 is TGTGCCAGCTCTCCGCGGGACAGGTCCTACGAGCAGTACTTC.

The chain uses TRBV30 and TRBJ1-6, with unresolved D. The length of the CDR3 is 12 residues. The ends were cut back, 0 bases at V and 8 bases at J, with 5 bases in the middle. CDR1 is GTSNPN, CDR2 SVGIG, per germline (reference sequence). The CDR3 DNA follows: TGTGCCTGGAGTGTAACGGATTCACCCCTCCACTTT. Translating gives CAWSVTDSPLHF.

This sequence joins TRBV4-1 and TRBJ1-6; D is perhaps TRBD1 (6 bases). Per germline, CDR1 MGHRA and CDR2 YSYEKL. The ends were cut back, 0 bases at V and 7 bases at J, with 10 bases in the middle. This CDR3 has 15 amino acids. DNA for the CDR3: TGCGCCAGCAGCCAAGAGGGCCAGGGGAATTCACCCCTCCACTTT. It specifies CASSQEGQGNSPLHF.

This clone appeared once. The chain couples TRBV27 to TRBJ1-1; 7 bases match TRBD1. Per the germline V gene, CDR1 is MNHEY and CDR2 is SMNVEV (reference sequence). This CDR3 is built from 12 residues. Trimming took 6 bases from V and 10 from J; bases not matched to a gene: 8. The CDR3 region is CASSHATGVAFF. The CDR3 DNA sequence: TGTGCCAGCAGCCATGCCACAGGGGTAGCTTTCTTT.

The CDR3 DNA follows: TGTGCCAGCAGCCGCACAGGGAATGGGTCACCCCTCCACTTT. The encoded protein is CASSRTGNGSPLHF. The chain combines TRBV3-1 (or the pseudogene TRBV3-2) with TRBJ1-6; D possibly corresponds to TRBD1 (6 bases). This CDR3 has 14 residues. V lost 4 bases and J lost 10, with 14 bases in between. Germline lookup yields CDR1 LGHDT and CDR2 YNNKEL (reference sequence).

The rearrangement links TRBV7-2 to TRBJ2-3, with a tentative D call TRBD1 (5 bases). This CDR3 is built from 14 residues. V lost 5 bases, J lost 3 bases, and 12 bases lay in between. CDR1 and CDR2 from the germline V gene are SGHTA and FQGNSA. CDR3 in DNA: TGTGCCAGCAGCCCAACTGGGGCTACAGATACGCAGTATTTT. Translating gives CASSPTGATDTQYF.

J is TRBJ2-3 and V is TRBV9; 9 bases fit TRBD2. Germline CDR1 SGDLS, CDR2 YYNGEE. The CDR3 is made up of 15 amino acids. Trimming cost V 4 bases and J 4 bases; bases outside gene matches: 7. The CDR3 region is CASSSGTSMPDTQYF. DNA for the CDR3: TGTGCCAGCAGCTCCGGGACTAGCATGCCAGATACGCAGTATTTT.

This clone was recorded once. The rearrangement links TRBV7-2 to TRBJ2-1; 11 bases match TRBD2. The CDR3 loop spans 15 amino acids. V dropped 2 bases and J dropped 9; count of bases not matched to a gene: 6. Looked up from germline, CDR1 is SGHTA and CDR2 is FQGNSA. The CDR3 spells CASSLLLAGVGEQFF. The CDR3 nucleotides are TGTGCCAGCAGCTTATTACTAGCGGGAGTAGGTGAGCAGTTCTTC.

The V and J genes are TRBV19 and TRBJ2-1; 7 bases fit TRBD2. Looked up from germline, CDR1 is LNHDA and CDR2 is SQIVND (reference sequence). This CDR3 region has 16 residues. V dropped 6 bases and J dropped 8; count of bases not matched to a gene: 16. The CDR3 nucleotides read TGTGCCAGTAGCCACACTAGCGACCGGTTTTTCGATGAGCAGTTCTTC. This translates into CASSHTSDRFFDEQFF.

This rearrangement joins TRBV30 to TRBJ2-6; D is uncertain. Germline values: CDR1 GTSNPN, CDR2 SVGIG (reference sequence). The CDR3 sequence is 13 residues long. The V gene lost 0 bases and the J gene lost 4 bases, with 4 bases spanning the gap. This chain's CDR3 is CAWSVAGANVLTF. The CDR3 DNA reads as TGTGCCTGGAGTGTGGCCGGGGCCAACGTCCTGACTTTC.

In its sample, this clone was seen once. The rearrangement joins TRBV6-2 or TRBV6-3 to TRBJ2-1, with no clear D. Trimming removed 4 bases from V and 7 bases from J, with 17 bases in between. CDR1 is MNHEY and CDR2 is SVGEGT in the germline V gene. This CDR3 contains 15 residues. Here the CDR3 DNA reads TGTGCCAGCAGTTTCTGGGTTGTAGACAAGAATGAGCAGTTCTTC. It is translated as CASSFWVVDKNEQFF.

This chain joins TRBV30 and TRBJ2-3; maybe TRBD2 (6 bases). Germline CDR1 is GTSNPN and CDR2 is SVGIG (reference sequence). V shed 4 bases and J shed 5 bases, with 13 bases lying between them. The CDR3 is 13 amino acids. The CDR3 loop is CAWMVGAGDTQYF. CDR3 in DNA: TGTGCCTGGATGGTGGGAGCGGGAGATACGCAGTATTTT.

The CDR3 DNA sequence: TGTGCCACCAGTGCCGGGGGGCCTAATGAAAAACTGTTTTTT. Its translation is CATSAGGPNEKLFF. The chain has TRBV24-1 and TRBJ1-4, with D maybe TRBD1 (6 bases). V was trimmed by 5 bases and J by 3 bases, leaving 9 bases between them. Germline lookup yields CDR1 KGHDR and CDR2 SFDVKD. There are 14 residues in the CDR3.

This clone was observed a few times. The V call is TRBV3-1 (or the pseudogene TRBV3-2), the J call TRBJ1-3, with D tentatively TRBD1 (5 bases). V lost 2 bases, J lost 3 bases, and 14 bases lay in between. This CDR3 spans 16 amino acids. Germline lookup yields CDR1 LGHDT and CDR2 YNNKEL (reference sequence). The CDR3 region is CASSQPGGGVGNTIYF. In DNA, the CDR3 is TGTGCCAGCAGCCAACCCGGTGGGGGGGTTGGAAACACCATATATTTT.

This chain links TRBV3-1 (or the pseudogene TRBV3-2) with TRBJ2-1, with 13 bases matching TRBD2. Germline V gene data show CDR1 as LGHDT and CDR2 as YNNKEL (reference sequence). CDR3 size: 19 residues. J was trimmed by 5 bases and V by 0 bases; bases with no gene match: 10. The CDR3 sequence: CASSQDFPGTSGANNEQFF. In DNA form, the CDR3 reads TGTGCCAGCAGCCAAGATTTTCCCGGGACTAGCGGGGCCAACAATGAGCAGTTCTTC.

CDR3 nucleotides: TGTGCCAGCAGCTTTGACAGTCTTACTCTGTTTTTT. This codes for CASSFDSLTLFF. The V and J genes are TRBV7-2 and TRBJ1-4, with D possibly matching TRBD1 (5 bases). This CDR3 has 12 residues. From germline, CDR1 is SGHTA and CDR2 FQGNSA. The V and J ends lost 3 bases and 14 bases respectively, with 13 bases between them.

The J gene is TRBJ1-3, the V gene TRBV3-1 (or the pseudogene TRBV3-2); perhaps TRBD1 as D (5 bases). CDR1 LGHDT and CDR2 YNNKEL come from the germline V gene (reference sequence). The CDR3 runs to 15 residues. The ends were cut back, 1 base at V and 2 bases at J, with 9 bases in the middle. As DNA, the CDR3 is TGTGCCAGCAGCCAAGGGCAGGGCCCTGGAAACACCATATATTTT. This gives the protein CASSQGQGPGNTIYF.